These 20 T cell receptor beta chains came from one sample sequenced in a study of T cell responses to AZD1222 COVID-19 vaccine. Profiling relied on immunoSEQ multiplex PCR, and the TCRdb table lists in-frame clones only, not all of them. The table has fewer than 120,000 clones, 70% to 90% seen once. The sample in question was peripheral blood, obtained 28 days after the second AZD1222 dose. These TCRs come from an adult who received the AZD1222 COVID-19 vaccine.

V gene TRBV5-6 combines with J gene TRBJ2-7; D is possibly TRBD1 or TRBD2 (5 bases each). The CDR3 has 15 residues. V was shortened by 0 bases and J by 10 bases, with 20 bases between the two germline ends. The V gene's germline CDR1 is SGHDT and CDR2 YYEEEE. Here the CDR3 reads CASSLAQGPGELQYF. The CDR3 bases are TGTGCCAGCAGCTTGGCTCAGGGCCCTGGGGAGCTTCAGTACTTC.

V is TRBV2 and J is TRBJ2-6; 9 bases fit TRBD1. The CDR3 runs 17 residues. Unmatched junction bases numbered 8, after V lost 6 bases and J lost 2 bases. The germline CDR1 and CDR2 sequences are SNHLY and FYNNEI. CDR3 region: CASRSGTGSPGANVLTF. The CDR3 DNA reads TGTGCCAGCAGATCCGGGACAGGGTCCCCTGGGGCCAACGTCCTGACTTTC.

V is TRBV18 and J is TRBJ2-7; the match to TRBD2 covers 9 bases. V was pared by 2 bases and J by 4 bases, with 3 bases of the junction left unmatched. The CDR3 covers 14 residues. Germline V lookup: CDR1 KGHSH, CDR2 LQKENI. CDR3 sequence: CASSPGTSWYEQYF. The CDR3 region has the DNA TGTGCCAGCTCACCAGGGACTAGCTGGTACGAGCAGTACTTC. Variable domain in full (rest from reference TRBV18 and TRBJ2-7): NAGVMQNPRHLVRRRGQEARLRCSPMKGHSHVYWYRQLPEEGLKFMVYLQKENIIDESGMPKERFSAEFPKEGPSILRIQQVVRGDSAAYFCASSPGTSWYEQYFGPGTRLTVT.

This clone was recorded once. The chain employs TRBV4-1 and TRBJ2-3; 10 nucleotides line up with TRBD2. The CDR3 contains 16 residues. The V gene end was trimmed by 0 bases and the J gene end by 3 bases; junction bases not matched to a gene: 3. CDR1 MGHRA and CDR2 YSYEKL come from the germline V gene. For the CDR3, the DNA is TGCGCCAGCAGCCAAGAACCTAGCGGGAGAACAGATACGCAGTATTTT. This encodes CASSQEPSGRTDTQYF.

V usage is TRBV19 and J usage is TRBJ1-4; perhaps TRBD1 as D (5 bases). There are 15 residues in the CDR3. With 4 bases removed from V and 5 bases from J, the gap between germline ends came to 14 bases. From germline, CDR1 is LNHDA and CDR2 SQIVND (reference sequence). CDR3 region: CASSKQDMQNEKLFF. CDR3 nucleotides: TGTGCCAGTAGTAAACAGGACATGCAGAATGAAAAACTGTTTTTT.

The chain recombines TRBV5-1 with TRBJ1-5; D gene unclear. CDR3 length: 13 residues. From germline, CDR1 is SGHRS and CDR2 YFSETQ. V lost 2 bases to trimming and J lost 1 base, with 4 bases between them. CDR3 sequence: CASSLESNQPQHF. The CDR3 nucleotides are TGCGCCAGCAGCTTAGAAAGCAATCAGCCCCAGCATTTT. Complete variable domain (other parts from reference TRBV5-1 and TRBJ1-5): KAGVTQTPRYLIKTRGQQVTLSCSPISGHRSVSWYQQTPGQGLQFLFEYFSETQRNKGNFPGRFSGRQFSNSRSEMNVSTLELGDSALYLCASSLESNQPQHFGDGTRLSIL.

The rearrangement joins TRBV5-4 to TRBJ1-2; TRBD1 might be the D (5 bases). This CDR3 is 16 amino acids long. Between the trimmed V and J ends, which lost 4 bases and 1 base, there was a span of 17 bases. Germline V gene sequence: CDR1 SGHNT, CDR2 YYREEE (reference sequence). CDR3 in amino acids: CASSGAKFGVNYGYTF. The CDR3 region has the DNA TGTGCCAGCAGCGGGGCCAAGTTTGGGGTTAACTATGGCTACACCTTC.

The rearrangement joins TRBV6-6 to TRBJ1-1, with a tentative D call TRBD1 (5 bases). V shed 0 bases and J shed 4 bases, with 12 bases lying between them. This CDR3 is 15 amino acids long. Germline V CDR1 and CDR2: MNHNY, SVGAGI (reference sequence). CDR3 DNA sequence: TGTGCCAGCAGTTACTCAGGGACCCCCGGCACTGAAGCTTTCTTT. Its protein is CASSYSGTPGTEAFF.

The chain employs TRBV10-1 and TRBJ1-5; TRBD1 might be the D (5 bases). The CDR3 runs 15 residues. Looked up from germline, CDR1 is WNHNN and CDR2 is SYGVQD (reference sequence). The V end lost 4 bases, the J end lost 2 bases, and 12 bases lay between the germline ends. CDR3 sequence reads: CASSGRVLGNQPQHF. The CDR3 region has the DNA TGCGCCAGCAGTGGCAGGGTTTTAGGCAATCAGCCCCAGCATTTT.

This chain links TRBV27 with TRBJ2-7, with D tentatively TRBD2 (5 bases). Germline values: CDR1 MNHEY, CDR2 SMNVEV (reference sequence). The CDR3 has 15 residues. The V end lost 6 bases, the J end lost 0 bases, and 15 bases lay between the germline ends. The CDR3 protein is CASSRGRRSSYEQYF. The CDR3 nucleotides read TGTGCCAGCAGCCGCGGACGGAGGAGCTCCTACGAGCAGTACTTC.

Worth noting for this clone: Other DNA sequences in this specimen translate into the identical CDR3. V and J are TRBV5-4 and TRBJ1-2; unclear D gene. This CDR3 is built from 12 residues. Germline V gene sequence: CDR1 SGHNT, CDR2 YYREEE (reference sequence). The V end was cut by 0 bases, the J end by 3 bases, with 3 bases between. CDR3 bases: TGTGCCAGCAGCTTGGAGGACTATGGCTACACCTTC. This codes for CASSLEDYGYTF.

The gene calls are TRBV9 and TRBJ1-1; D is unresolved. This CDR3 contains 12 residues. V gave up 5 bases and J gave up 0 bases, with 5 bases separating them. Germline assignment: CDR1 SGDLS and CDR2 YYNGEE. In DNA, the CDR3 is TGTGCCAGCAGTACTGTGAACACTGAAGCTTTCTTT. Translated, it gives CASSTVNTEAFF. Full variable domain (rest looked up from reference TRBV9 and TRBJ1-1): DSGVTQTPKHLITATGQRVTLRCSPRSGDLSVYWYQQSLDQGLQFLIQYYNGEERAKGNILERFSAQQFPDLHSELNLSSLELGDSALYFCASSTVNTEAFFGQGTRLTVV.

This clone came up once. The V gene is TRBV28, the J gene TRBJ1-5; TRBD1 aligns across 8 bases. Germline V gene sequence: CDR1 MDHEN, CDR2 SYDVKM. This CDR3 comprises 17 residues. J was trimmed by 4 bases and V by 0 bases; bases with no gene match: 8. CDR3 in amino acids: CASSLWSWDRWNQPQHF. The CDR3 bases are TGTGCCAGCAGTTTATGGTCTTGGGACAGGTGGAATCAGCCCCAGCATTTT.

The chain has TRBV3-1 (or the pseudogene TRBV3-2) and TRBJ2-1; possibly TRBD1 or TRBD2 for D (5 bases each). Germline CDR1 reads LGHDT; CDR2 reads YNNKEL (reference sequence). This CDR3 is built from 15 residues. Between the trimmed V and J ends, which lost 3 bases and 0 bases, there was a span of 9 bases. CDR3 DNA sequence: TGTGCCAGCAGCCAGATGAGGGGCTCCTACAATGAGCAGTTCTTC. This translates into CASSQMRGSYNEQFF.

V usage is TRBV28 and J usage is TRBJ2-3; 7 bases map to TRBD2. The germline V gene has CDR1 MDHEN and CDR2 SYDVKM. V trimming: 7 bases; J trimming: 4 bases; junction bases outside the gene matches: 11. The CDR3 contains 15 residues. CDR3 region: CASKGRSRGADTQYF. In DNA, the CDR3 is TGTGCCAGCAAGGGGAGGAGCCGGGGGGCAGATACGCAGTATTTT.

The rearrangement uses TRBV7-3 and TRBJ2-2; D remains unclear. The germline CDR1 and CDR2 sequences are SGHTA and FQGTGA. V dropped 2 bases and J dropped 6 bases, with 7 bases sitting between them. The CDR3 consists of 13 residues. CDR3 amino acids: CASSLGSPGELFF. CDR3 DNA sequence: TGTGCCAGCAGCTTAGGGTCACCCGGGGAGCTGTTTTTT.

This clone has a handful of counts. This rearrangement joins TRBV18 to TRBJ1-2; 7 nucleotides agree with TRBD1. The trim removed 1 base at V and 0 bases at J, leaving 11 bases unmatched. Germline V lookup: CDR1 KGHSH, CDR2 LQKENI. The CDR3 sequence is 18 residues long. CDR3 in DNA: TGTGCCAGCTCACCACGCTCAGGGGGAATCCGAGCTAACTATGGCTACACCTTC. This sequence encodes CASSPRSGGIRANYGYTF.

The V call is TRBV27, the J call TRBJ1-4; maybe TRBD1 (5 bases). The V and J ends lost 0 bases and 8 bases respectively, with 13 bases between them. Germline V gene lookup returns CDR1 MNHEY and CDR2 SMNVEV (reference sequence). This CDR3 is built from 15 residues. As DNA, the CDR3 is TGTGCCAGCAGTTTATCGGGTACCTGGGGGGAAAAACTGTTTTTT. Translated, it gives CASSLSGTWGEKLFF.

The chain joins TRBV7-8 to TRBJ2-7, with D uncertain. The CDR3 has 11 residues. V dropped 5 bases and J dropped 2 bases, with 4 bases sitting between them. In germline, CDR1 is SGHVS, CDR2 FQNEAQ. CDR3 nucleotides: TGTGCCAGCAGCGCCGCCTACGAGCAGTACTTC. Protein: CASSAAYEQYF.

This clone was detected ten times or more. The chain is built from TRBV2 and TRBJ1-1; no definite D call. Germline CDR1 reads SNHLY; CDR2 reads FYNNEI. The CDR3 contains 13 residues. Trimming pared 5 bases from V and 0 bases from J, leaving 7 bases between. The CDR3 loop reads CASSLQMNTEAFF. In DNA, the CDR3 is TGTGCCAGCAGTCTACAGATGAACACTGAAGCTTTCTTT.